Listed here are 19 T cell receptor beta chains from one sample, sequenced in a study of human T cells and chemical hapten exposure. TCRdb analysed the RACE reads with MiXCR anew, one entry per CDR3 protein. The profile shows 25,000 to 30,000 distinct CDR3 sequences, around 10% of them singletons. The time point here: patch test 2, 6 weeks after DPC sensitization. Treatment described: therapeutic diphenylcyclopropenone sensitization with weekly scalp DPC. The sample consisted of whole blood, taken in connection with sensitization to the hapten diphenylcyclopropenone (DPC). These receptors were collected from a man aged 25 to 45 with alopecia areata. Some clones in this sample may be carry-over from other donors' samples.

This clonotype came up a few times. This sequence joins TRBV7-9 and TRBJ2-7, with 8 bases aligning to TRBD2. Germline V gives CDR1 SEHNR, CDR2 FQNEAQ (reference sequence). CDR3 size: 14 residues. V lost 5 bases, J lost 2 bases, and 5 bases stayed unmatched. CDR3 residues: CASSLSGIPYEQYF. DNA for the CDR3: TGTGCCAGCAGCCTTAGCGGGATTCCCTACGAGCAGTACTTC.

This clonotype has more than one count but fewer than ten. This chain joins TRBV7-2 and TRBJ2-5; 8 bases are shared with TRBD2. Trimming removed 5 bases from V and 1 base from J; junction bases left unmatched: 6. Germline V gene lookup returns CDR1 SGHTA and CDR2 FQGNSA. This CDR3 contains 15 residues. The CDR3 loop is CASSPGGWTQETQYF. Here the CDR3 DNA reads TGTGCCAGCAGCCCGGGAGGGTGGACCCAAGAGACCCAGTACTTC.

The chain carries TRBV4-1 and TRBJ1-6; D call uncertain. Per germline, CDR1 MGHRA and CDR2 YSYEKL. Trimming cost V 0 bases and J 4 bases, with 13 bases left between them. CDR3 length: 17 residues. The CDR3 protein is CASSQDLYGFYNSPLHF. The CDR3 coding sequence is TGCGCCAGCAGCCAAGATCTGTATGGTTTTTATAATTCACCCCTCCACTTT.

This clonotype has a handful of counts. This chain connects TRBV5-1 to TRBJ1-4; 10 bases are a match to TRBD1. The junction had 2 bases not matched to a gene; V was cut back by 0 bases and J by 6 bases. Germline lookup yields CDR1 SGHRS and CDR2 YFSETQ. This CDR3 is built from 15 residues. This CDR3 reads CASSLGGTGDEKLFF. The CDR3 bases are TGCGCCAGCAGCTTGGGCGGGACAGGGGATGAAAAACTGTTTTTT.

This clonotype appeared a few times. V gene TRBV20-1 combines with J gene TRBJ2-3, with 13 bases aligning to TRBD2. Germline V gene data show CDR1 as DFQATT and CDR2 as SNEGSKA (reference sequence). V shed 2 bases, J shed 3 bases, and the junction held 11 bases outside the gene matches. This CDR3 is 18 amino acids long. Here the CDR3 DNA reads TGCAGTGCTAGACAAGGACTAGCGGGAGATTTAGTGACAGATACGCAGTATTTT. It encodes CSARQGLAGDLVTDTQYF.

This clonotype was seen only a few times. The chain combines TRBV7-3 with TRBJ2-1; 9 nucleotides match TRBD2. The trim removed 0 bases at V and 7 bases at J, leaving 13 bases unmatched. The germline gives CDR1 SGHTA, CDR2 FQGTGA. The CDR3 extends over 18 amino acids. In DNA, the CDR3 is TGTGCCAGCAGCTTAACCCCCCCCGGCGGGGGGGCCGGGAATGAGCAGTTCTTC. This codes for CASSLTPPGGGAGNEQFF.

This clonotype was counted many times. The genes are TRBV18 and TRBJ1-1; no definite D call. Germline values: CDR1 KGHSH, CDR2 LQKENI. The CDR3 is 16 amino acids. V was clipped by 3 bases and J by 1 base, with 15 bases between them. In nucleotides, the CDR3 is TGTGCCAGCTCACCTACTTCGCGAGGACCGAACACTGAAGCTTTCTTT. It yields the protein CASSPTSRGPNTEAFF.

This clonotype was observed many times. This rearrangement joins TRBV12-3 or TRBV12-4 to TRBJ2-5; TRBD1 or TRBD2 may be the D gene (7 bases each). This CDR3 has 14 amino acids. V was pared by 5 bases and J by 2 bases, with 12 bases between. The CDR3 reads CASSPRGGQETQYF. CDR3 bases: TGTGCCAGCAGTCCCAGGGGGGGGCAAGAGACCCAGTACTTC.

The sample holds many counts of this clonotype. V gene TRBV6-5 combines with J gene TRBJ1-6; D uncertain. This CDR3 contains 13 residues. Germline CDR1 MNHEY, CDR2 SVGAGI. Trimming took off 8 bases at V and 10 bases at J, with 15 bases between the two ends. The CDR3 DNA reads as TGTGCCAGCGGCGTGGAGGGTGGATCACCCCTCCACTTT. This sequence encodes CASGVEGGSPLHF.

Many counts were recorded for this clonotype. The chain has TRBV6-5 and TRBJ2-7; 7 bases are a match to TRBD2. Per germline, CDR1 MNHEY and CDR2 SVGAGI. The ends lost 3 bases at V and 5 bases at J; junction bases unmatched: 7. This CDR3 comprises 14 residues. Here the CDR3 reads CASSYGREADEQYF. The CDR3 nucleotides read TGTGCCAGCAGTTATGGGAGGGAGGCGGACGAGCAGTACTTC.

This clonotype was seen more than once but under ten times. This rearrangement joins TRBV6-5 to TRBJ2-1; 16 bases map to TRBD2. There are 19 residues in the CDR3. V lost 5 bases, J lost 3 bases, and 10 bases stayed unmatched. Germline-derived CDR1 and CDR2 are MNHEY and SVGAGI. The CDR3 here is CASSGTPGLAGGHYNEQFF. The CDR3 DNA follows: TGTGCCAGCAGTGGAACCCCGGGACTAGCGGGGGGGCACTACAATGAGCAGTTCTTC.

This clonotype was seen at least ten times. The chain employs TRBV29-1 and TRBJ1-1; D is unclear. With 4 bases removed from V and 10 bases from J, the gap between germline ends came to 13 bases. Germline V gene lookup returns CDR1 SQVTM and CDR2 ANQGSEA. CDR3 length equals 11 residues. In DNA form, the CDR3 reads TGCAGCGTTGTTCTCGCGGCGCGAGCTTTCTTT. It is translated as CSVVLAARAFF.

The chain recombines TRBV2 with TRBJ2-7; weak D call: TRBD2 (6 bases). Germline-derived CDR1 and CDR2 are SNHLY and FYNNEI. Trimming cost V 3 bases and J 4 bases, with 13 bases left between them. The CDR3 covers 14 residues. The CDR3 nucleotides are TGTGCCAGCAGTGACCGGGGGTATTCGTACGAGCAGTACTTC. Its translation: CASSDRGYSYEQYF.

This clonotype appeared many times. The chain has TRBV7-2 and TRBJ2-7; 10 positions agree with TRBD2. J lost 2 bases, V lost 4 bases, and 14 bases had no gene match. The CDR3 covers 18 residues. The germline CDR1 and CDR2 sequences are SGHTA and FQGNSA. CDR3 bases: TGTGCCAGCAGCTCCCCCAATTATCCAGCGGGGGGGCCCTACGAGCAGTACTTC. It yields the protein CASSSPNYPAGGPYEQYF.

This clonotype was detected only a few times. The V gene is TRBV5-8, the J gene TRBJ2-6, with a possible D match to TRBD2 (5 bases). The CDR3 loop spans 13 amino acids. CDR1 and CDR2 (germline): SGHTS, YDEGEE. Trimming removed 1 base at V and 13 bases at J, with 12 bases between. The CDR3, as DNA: TGTGCCAGCAGCTTGCGAGGGCTCGGAGTCCTGACTTTC. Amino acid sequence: CASSLRGLGVLTF.

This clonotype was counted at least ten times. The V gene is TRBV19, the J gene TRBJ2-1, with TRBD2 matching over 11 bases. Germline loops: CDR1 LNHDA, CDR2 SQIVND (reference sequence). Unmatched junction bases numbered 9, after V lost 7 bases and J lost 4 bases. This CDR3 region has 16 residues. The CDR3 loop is CASTPFGTSGYNEQFF. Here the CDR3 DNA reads TGTGCCAGTACCCCTTTCGGGACTAGCGGTTACAATGAGCAGTTCTTC.

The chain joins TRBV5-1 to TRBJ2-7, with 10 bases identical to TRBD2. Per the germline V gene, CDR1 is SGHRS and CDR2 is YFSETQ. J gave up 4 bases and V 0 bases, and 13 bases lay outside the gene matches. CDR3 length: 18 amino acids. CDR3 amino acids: CASSLGRAGGPEEYEQYF. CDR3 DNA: TGCGCCAGCAGCTTGGGCCGAGCGGGAGGGCCGGAGGAGTACGAGCAGTACTTC. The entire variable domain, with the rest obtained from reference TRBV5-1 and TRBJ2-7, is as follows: KAGVTQTPRYLIKTRGQQVTLSCSPISGHRSVSWYQQTPGQGLQFLFEYFSETQRNKGNFPGRFSGRQFSNSRSEMNVSTLELGDSALYLCASSLGRAGGPEEYEQYFGPGTRLTVT.

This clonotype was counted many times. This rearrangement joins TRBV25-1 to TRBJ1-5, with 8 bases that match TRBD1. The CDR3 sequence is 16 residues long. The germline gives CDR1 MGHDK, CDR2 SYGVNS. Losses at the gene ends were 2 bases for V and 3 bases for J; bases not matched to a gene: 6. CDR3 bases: TGTGCCAGCAGTGAAGGGGCAGGGGGCAACAATCAGCCCCAGCATTTT. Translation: CASSEGAGGNNQPQHF.

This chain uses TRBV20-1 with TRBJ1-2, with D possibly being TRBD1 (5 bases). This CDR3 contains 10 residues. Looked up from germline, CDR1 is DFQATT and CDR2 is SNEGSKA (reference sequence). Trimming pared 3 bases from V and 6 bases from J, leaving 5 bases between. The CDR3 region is CSARGDGYTF. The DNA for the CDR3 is TGCAGTGCTAGGGGGGATGGCTACACCTTC.